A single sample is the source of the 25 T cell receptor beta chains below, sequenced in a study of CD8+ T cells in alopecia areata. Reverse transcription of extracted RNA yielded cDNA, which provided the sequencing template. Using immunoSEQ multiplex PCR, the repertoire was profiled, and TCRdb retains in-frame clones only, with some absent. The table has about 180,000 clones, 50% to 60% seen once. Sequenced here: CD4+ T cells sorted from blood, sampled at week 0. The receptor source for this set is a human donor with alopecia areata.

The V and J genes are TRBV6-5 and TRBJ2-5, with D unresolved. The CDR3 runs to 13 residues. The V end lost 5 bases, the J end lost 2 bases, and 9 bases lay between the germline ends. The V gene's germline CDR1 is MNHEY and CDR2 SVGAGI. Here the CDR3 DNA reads TGTGCCAGCAGTCTTGACCCTCAAGAGACCCAGTACTTC. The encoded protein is CASSLDPQETQYF.

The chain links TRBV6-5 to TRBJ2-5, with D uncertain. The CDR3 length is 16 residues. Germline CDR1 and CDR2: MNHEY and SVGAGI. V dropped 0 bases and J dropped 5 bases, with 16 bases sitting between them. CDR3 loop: CASSYSVRRRLETQYF. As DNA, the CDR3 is TGTGCCAGCAGTTACTCGGTACGGCGGCGGTTGGAGACCCAGTACTTC.

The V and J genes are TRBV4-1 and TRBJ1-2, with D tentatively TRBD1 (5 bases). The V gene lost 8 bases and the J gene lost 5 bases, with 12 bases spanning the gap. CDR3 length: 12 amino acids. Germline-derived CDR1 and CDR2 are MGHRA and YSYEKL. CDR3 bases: TGCGCCAGCTCGACGGGGCTGTATGGCTACACCTTC. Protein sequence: CASSTGLYGYTF.

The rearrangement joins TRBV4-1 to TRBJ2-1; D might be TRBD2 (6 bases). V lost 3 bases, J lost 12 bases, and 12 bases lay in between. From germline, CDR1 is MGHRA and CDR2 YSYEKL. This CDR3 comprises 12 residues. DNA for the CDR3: TGCGCCAGCAGCCAGGGACTTAGTATGCAGTTCTTC. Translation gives CASSQGLSMQFF.

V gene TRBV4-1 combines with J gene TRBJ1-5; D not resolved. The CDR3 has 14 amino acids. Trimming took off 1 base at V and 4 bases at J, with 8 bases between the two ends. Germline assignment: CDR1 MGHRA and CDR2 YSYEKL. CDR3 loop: CASSQAGRNQPQHF. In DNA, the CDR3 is TGCGCCAGCAGCCAAGCGGGCAGGAATCAGCCCCAGCATTTT.

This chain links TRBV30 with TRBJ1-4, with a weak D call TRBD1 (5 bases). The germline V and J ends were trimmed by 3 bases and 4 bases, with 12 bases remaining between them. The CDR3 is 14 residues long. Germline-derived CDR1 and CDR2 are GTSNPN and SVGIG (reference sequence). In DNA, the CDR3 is TGTGCCTGGAGCATAGACAGTTTTAATGAAAAACTGTTTTTT. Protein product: CAWSIDSFNEKLFF.

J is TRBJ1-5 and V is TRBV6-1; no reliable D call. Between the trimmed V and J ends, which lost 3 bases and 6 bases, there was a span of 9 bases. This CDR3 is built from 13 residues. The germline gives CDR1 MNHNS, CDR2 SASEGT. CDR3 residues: CASSDRITQPQHF. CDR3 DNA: TGTGCCAGCAGTGATCGGATTACTCAGCCCCAGCATTTT.

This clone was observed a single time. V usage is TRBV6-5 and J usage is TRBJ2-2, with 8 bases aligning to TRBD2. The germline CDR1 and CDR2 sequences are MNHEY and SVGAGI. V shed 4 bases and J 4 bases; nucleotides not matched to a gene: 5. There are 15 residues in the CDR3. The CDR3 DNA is TGTGCCAGCAGTTTCCGTAGCGGGGCCACCGGGGAGCTGTTTTTT. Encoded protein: CASSFRSGATGELFF.

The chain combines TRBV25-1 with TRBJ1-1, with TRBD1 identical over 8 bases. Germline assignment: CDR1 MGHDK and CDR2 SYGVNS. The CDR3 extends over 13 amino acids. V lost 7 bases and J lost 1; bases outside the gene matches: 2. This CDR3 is CASTGQGNTEAFF. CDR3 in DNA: TGTGCCAGCACCGGACAGGGGAACACTGAAGCTTTCTTT.

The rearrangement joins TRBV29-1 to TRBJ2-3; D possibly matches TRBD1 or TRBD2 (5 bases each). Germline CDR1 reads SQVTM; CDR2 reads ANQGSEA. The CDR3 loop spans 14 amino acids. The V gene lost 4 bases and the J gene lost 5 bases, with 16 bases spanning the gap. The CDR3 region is CSVGYGGFGDTQYF. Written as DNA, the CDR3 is TGCAGCGTTGGTTATGGGGGATTCGGAGATACGCAGTATTTT.

In DNA form, the CDR3 reads TGCGCCAGCAGCCAAGACCCCGAGCCTTTTGGGGTCTACGAGCAGTACTTC. It is translated as CASSQDPEPFGVYEQYF. The chain has TRBV4-1 and TRBJ2-7; D call uncertain. The CDR3 is 17 residues long. V lost 0 bases and J lost 3, with 18 bases in between. Germline V CDR1 and CDR2: MGHRA, YSYEKL.

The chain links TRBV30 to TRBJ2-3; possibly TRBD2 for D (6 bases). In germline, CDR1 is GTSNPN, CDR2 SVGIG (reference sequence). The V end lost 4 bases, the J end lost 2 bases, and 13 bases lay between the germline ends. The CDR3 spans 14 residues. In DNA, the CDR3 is TGTGCCTGGACTCTCGGGGGTTTCACAGATACGCAGTATTTT. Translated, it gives CAWTLGGFTDTQYF.

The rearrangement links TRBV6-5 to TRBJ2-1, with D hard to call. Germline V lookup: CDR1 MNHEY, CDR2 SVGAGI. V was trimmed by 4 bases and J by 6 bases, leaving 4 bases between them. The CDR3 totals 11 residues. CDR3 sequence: CASSSPNEQFF. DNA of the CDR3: TGTGCCAGCAGTTCCCCCAATGAGCAGTTCTTC.

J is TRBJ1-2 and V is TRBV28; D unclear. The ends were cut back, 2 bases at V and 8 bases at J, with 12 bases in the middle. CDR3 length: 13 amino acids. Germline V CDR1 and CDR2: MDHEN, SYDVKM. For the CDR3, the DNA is TGTGCCAGCAGTTTAAGGAACAATAAGGGCTACACCTTC. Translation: CASSLRNNKGYTF.

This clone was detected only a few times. CDR3: CAWSEDETNTEAFF. Written as DNA, the CDR3 is TGTGCCTGGAGTGAAGACGAGACTAACACTGAAGCTTTCTTT. The chain has TRBV30 and TRBJ1-1, with D unclear. The CDR3 has 14 amino acids. Trimming removed 1 base at V and 2 bases at J, with 11 bases between. The germline gives CDR1 GTSNPN, CDR2 SVGIG (reference sequence).

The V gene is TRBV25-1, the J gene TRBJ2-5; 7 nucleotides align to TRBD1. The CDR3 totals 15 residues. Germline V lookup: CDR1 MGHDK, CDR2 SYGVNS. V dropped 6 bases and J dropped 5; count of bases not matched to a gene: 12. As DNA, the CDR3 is TGTGCCAGCAGCCATGACAGGGCTGGTCGGGAGACCCAGTACTTC. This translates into CASSHDRAGRETQYF.

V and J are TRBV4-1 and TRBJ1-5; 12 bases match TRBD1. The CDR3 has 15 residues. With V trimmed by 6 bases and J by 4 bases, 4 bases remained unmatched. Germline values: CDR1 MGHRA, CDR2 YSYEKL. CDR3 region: CASRQGQGANQPQHF. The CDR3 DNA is TGCGCCAGCAGACAGGGACAGGGGGCAAATCAGCCCCAGCATTTT.

CDR3 protein: CASSQDATGGKNIQYF. Here the CDR3 DNA reads TGTGCCAGCAGCCAAGACGCAACGGGAGGGAAAAACATTCAGTACTTC. This chain joins TRBV4-2 and TRBJ2-4, with 8 bases that match TRBD2. The J segment lost 4 bases and the V segment lost 0 bases, leaving 5 bases of the junction unmatched. Germline V gives CDR1 LGHNA, CDR2 YNFKEQ. The CDR3 spans 16 residues.

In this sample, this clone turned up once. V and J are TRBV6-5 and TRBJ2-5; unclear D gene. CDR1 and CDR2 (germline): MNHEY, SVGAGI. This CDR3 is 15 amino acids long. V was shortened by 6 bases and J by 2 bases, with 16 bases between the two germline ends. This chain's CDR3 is CASRGGLGWQETQYF. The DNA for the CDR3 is TGTGCCAGCAGGGGTGGCCTGGGGTGGCAAGAGACCCAGTACTTC.

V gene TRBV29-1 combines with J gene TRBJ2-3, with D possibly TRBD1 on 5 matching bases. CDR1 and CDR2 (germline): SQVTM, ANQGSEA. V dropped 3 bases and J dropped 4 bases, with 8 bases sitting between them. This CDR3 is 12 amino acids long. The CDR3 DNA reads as TGCAGCGTTGATCGACAGTCAGATACGCAGTATTTT. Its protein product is CSVDRQSDTQYF.

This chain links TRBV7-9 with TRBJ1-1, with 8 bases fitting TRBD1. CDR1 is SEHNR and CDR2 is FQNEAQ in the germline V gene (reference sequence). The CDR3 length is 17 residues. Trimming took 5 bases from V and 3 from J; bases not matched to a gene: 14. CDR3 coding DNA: TGTGCCAGCAGCCCCACCCTCAGGGGGCTTATGGACACTGAAGCTTTCTTT. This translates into CASSPTLRGLMDTEAFF.

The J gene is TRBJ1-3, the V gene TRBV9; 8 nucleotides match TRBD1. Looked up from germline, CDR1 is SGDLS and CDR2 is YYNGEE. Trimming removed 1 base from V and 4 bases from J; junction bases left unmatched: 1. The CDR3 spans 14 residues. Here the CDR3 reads CASSVRTGGNTIYF. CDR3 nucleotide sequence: TGTGCCAGCAGCGTACGGACAGGGGGAAACACCATATATTTT.

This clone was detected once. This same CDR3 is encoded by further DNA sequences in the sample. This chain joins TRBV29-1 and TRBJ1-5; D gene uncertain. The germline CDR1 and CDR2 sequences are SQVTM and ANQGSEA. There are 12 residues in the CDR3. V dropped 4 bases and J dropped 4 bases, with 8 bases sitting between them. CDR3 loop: CSVGSGNQPQHF. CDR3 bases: TGCAGCGTTGGATCGGGGAATCAGCCCCAGCATTTT.

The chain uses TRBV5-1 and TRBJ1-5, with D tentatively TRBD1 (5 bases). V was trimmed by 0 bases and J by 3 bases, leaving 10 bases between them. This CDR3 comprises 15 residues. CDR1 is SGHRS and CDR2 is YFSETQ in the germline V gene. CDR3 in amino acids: CASSLAGQNNQPQHF. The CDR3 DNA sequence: TGCGCCAGCAGCTTGGCAGGGCAGAACAATCAGCCCCAGCATTTT.

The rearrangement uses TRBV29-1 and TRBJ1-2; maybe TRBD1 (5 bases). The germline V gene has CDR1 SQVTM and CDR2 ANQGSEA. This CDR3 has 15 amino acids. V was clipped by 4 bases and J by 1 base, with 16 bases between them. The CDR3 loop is CSVGGTGQHNYGYTF. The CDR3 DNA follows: TGCAGCGTTGGTGGCACAGGCCAGCATAACTATGGCTACACCTTC.